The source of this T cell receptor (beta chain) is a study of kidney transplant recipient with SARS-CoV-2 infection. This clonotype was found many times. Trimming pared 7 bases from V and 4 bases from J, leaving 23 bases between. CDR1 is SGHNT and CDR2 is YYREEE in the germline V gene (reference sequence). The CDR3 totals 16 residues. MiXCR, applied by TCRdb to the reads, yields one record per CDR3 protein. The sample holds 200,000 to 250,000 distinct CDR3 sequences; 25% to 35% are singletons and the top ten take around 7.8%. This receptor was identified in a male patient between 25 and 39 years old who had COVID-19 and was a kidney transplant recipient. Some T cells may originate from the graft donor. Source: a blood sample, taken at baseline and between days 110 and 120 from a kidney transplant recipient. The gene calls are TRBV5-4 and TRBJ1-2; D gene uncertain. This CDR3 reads CASAKGVPGKTYGYTF. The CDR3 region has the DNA TGTGCCAGCGCGAAAGGCGTACCAGGAAAGACCTATGGCTACACCTTC.